This T cell receptor (beta chain) was captured in a study of T cell responses to AZD1222 COVID-19 vaccine. Note on this clone: Antigen unknown.

Broader study findings: Among AZD1222 vaccinees, only six or seven were seropositive at baseline. White British ancestry dominated among donors, who included more females, and clonal diversity was possibly underestimated. With two AZD1222 doses given, Spike-specific TCR breadth and depth both rose.

Some clones are missing from TCRdb's copy, which holds only in-frame ones; the method was immunoSEQ multiplex PCR. The table has about 140,000 clones, more than 85% seen once. The CDR3 loop spans 13 amino acids. The V gene lost 4 bases and the J gene lost 2 bases, with 9 bases spanning the gap. From germline, CDR1 is SGHKS and CDR2 YYEKEE (reference sequence). The TCR originated in an adult in good health. The chain recombines TRBV5-5 with TRBJ1-2; D is undetermined. This material consisted of peripheral blood, taken on day 0 of AZD1222 vaccination. CDR3 protein: CASSLAGNYGYTF. The CDR3 DNA sequence: TGTGCCAGCAGCCTAGCTGGGAACTATGGCTACACCTTC.